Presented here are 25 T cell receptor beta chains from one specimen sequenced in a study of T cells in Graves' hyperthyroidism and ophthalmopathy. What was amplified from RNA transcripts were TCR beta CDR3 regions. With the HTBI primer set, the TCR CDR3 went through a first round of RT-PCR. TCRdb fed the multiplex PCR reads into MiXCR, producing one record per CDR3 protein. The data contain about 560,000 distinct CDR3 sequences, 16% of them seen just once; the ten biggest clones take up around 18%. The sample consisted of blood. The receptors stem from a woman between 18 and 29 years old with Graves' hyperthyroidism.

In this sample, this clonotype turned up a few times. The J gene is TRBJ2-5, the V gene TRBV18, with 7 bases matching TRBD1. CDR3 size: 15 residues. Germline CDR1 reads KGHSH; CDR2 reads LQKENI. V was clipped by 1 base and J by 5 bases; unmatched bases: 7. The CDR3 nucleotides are TGTGCCAGCTCACCACAGGGGGCCCTGGGGGAGACCCAGTACTTC. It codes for CASSPQGALGETQYF.

The CDR3 coding sequence is TGTGCCAGCAGCCAAGGGCAGATACAGGATGAAAAACTGTTTTTT. Translated, it gives CASSQGQIQDEKLFF. The rearrangement links TRBV3-1 to TRBJ1-4, with D possibly being TRBD1 (5 bases). Germline CDR1 is LGHDT and CDR2 is YNNKEL (reference sequence). V lost 1 base, J lost 6 bases, and 12 bases lay in between. There are 15 residues in the CDR3.

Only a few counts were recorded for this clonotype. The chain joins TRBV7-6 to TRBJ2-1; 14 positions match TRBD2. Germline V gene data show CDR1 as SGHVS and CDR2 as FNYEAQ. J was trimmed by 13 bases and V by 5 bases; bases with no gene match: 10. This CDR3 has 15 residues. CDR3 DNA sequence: TGTGCCAGCAGCCCCGGGACTAGCGGGAGAAAACCCCAGTTCTTC. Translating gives CASSPGTSGRKPQFF.

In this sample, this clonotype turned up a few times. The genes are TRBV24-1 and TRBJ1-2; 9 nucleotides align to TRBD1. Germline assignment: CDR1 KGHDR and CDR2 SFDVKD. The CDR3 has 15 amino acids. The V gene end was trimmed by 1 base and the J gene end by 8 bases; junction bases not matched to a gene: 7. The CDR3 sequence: CATSDFPGQGGGYTF. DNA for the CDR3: TGTGCCACCAGTGATTTTCCGGGACAGGGAGGAGGCTACACCTTC.

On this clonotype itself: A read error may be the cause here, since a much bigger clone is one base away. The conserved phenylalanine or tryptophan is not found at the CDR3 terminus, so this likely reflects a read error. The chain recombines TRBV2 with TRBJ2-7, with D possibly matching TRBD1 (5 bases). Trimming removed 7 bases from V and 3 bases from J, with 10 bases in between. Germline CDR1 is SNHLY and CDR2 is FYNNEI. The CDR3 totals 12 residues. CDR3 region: CASTQDSYEQYL. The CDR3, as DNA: TGTGCCAGCACCCAAGACAGCTACGAGCAGTACCTC.

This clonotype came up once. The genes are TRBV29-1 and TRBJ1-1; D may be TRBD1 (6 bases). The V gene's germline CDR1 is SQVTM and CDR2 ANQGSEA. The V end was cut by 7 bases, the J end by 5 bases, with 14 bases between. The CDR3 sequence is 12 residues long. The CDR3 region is CSALQGRTEAFF. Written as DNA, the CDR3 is TGCAGCGCCCTGCAGGGGCGGACTGAAGCTTTCTTT.

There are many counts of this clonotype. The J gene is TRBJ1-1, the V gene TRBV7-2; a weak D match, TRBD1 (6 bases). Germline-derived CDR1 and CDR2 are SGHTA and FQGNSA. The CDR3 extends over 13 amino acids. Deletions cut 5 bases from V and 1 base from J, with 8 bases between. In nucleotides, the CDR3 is TGTGCCAGCAGCAAGGGACAGAACACTGAAGCTTTCTTT. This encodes CASSKGQNTEAFF.

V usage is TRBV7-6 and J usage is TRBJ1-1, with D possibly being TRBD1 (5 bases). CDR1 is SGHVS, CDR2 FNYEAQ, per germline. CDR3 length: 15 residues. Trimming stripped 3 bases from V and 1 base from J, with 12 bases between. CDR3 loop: CASSLGPGTNTEAFF. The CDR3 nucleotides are TGTGCCAGCAGCTTGGGTCCCGGGACGAACACTGAAGCTTTCTTT.

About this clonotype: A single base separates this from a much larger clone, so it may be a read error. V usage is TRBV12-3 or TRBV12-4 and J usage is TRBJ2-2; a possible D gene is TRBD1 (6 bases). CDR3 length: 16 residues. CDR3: CASGFPGTINTGELFF. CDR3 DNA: TGTGCCAGCGGTTTCCCCGGGACAATAAATACCGGGGAGCTGTTTTTT.

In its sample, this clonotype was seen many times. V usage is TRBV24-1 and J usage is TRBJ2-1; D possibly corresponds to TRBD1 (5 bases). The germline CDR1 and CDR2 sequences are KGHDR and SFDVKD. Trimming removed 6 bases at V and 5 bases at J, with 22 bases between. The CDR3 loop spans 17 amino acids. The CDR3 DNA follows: TGTGCCACCAGTTCATCCAGGGCAGCCGGGTTGCACAATGAGCAGTTCTTC. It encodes CATSSSRAAGLHNEQFF.

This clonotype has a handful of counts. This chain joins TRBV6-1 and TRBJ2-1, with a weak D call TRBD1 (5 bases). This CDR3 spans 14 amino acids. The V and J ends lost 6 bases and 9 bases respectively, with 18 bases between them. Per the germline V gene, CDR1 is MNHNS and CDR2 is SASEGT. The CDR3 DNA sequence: TGTGCCAGCAGCGCCTCGACAGAAGGGTTTGAGCAGTTCTTC. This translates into CASSASTEGFEQFF.

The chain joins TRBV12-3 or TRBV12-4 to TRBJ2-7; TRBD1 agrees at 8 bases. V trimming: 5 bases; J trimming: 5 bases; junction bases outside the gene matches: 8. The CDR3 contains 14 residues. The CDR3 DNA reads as TGTGCCAGCAGTCCTCCGGACAGGGTACACGAGCAGTACTTC. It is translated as CASSPPDRVHEQYF.

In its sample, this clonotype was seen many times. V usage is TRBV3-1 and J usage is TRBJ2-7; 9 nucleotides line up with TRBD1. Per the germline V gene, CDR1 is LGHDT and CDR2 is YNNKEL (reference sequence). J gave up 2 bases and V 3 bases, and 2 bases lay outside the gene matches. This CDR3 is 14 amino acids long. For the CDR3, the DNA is TGTGCCAGCAGCCAGGACAGGGGCCCCTACGAGCAGTACTTC. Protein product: CASSQDRGPYEQYF.

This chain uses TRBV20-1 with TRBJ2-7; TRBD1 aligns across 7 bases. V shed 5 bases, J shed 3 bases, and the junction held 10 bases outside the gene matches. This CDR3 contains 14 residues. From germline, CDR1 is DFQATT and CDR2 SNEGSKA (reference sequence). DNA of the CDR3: TGCAGTGCTCTCTCCGGGACAGCCTACTACGAGCAGTACTTC. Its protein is CSALSGTAYYEQYF.

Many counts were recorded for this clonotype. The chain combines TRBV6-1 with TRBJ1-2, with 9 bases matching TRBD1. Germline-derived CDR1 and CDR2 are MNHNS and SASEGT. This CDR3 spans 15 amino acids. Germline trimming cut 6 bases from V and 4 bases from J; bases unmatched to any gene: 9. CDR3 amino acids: CASSPEGQGVYGYTF. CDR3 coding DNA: TGTGCCAGCAGCCCTGAGGGACAGGGTGTCTATGGCTACACCTTC.

CDR3 DNA sequence: TGCAGTGCCCTCCCCCCGGGCAGGGAGGAGCAGTACTTC. As protein: CSALPPGREEQYF. The rearrangement links TRBV20-1 to TRBJ2-7; D may correspond to TRBD1 or TRBD2 (5 bases each). In germline, CDR1 is DFQATT, CDR2 SNEGSKA (reference sequence). CDR3 size: 13 residues. The V and J ends lost 6 bases and 7 bases respectively, with 19 bases between them.

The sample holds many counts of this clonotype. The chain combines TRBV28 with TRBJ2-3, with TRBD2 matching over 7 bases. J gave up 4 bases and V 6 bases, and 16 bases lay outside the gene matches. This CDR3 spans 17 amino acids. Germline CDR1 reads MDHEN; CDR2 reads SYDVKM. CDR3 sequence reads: CASSLNWRGSFADTQYF. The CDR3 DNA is TGTGCCAGCAGCCTAAATTGGCGCGGGAGTTTCGCAGATACGCAGTATTTT.

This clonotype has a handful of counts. This chain's CDR3 is CASSPLLGAHDEQFF. In DNA, the CDR3 is TGTGCCAGCTCACCCCTGCTAGGGGCACATGATGAGCAGTTCTTC. The rearrangement links TRBV18 to TRBJ2-1, with D tentatively TRBD1 (5 bases). This CDR3 comprises 15 residues. V gave up 3 bases and J gave up 8 bases, with 17 bases separating them. CDR1 KGHSH and CDR2 LQKENI come from the germline V gene.

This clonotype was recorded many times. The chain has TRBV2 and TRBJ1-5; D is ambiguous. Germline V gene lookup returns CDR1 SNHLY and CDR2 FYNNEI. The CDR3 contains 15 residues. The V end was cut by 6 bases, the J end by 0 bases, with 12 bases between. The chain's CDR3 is CASRAQPYSNQPQHF. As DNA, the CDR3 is TGTGCCAGCAGAGCCCAGCCTTATAGCAATCAGCCCCAGCATTTT. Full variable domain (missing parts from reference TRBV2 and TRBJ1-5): EPEVTQTPSHQVTQMGQEVILRCVPISNHLYFYWYRQILGQKVEFLVSFYNNEISEKSEIFDDQFSVERPDGSNFTLKIRSTKLEDSAMYFCASRAQPYSNQPQHFGDGTRLSIL.

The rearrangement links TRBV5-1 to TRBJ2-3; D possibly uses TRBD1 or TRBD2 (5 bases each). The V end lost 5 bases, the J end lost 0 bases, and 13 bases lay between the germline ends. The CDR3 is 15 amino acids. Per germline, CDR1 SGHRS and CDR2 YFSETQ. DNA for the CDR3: TGCGCCAGCAGGACCGGGACGTATAGCACAGATACGCAGTATTTT. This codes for CASRTGTYSTDTQYF. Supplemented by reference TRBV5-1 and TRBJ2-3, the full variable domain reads KAGVTQTPRYLIKTRGQQVTLSCSPISGHRSVSWYQQTPGQGLQFLFEYFSETQRNKGNFPGRFSGRQFSNSRSEMNVSTLELGDSALYLCASRTGTYSTDTQYFGPGTRLTVL.

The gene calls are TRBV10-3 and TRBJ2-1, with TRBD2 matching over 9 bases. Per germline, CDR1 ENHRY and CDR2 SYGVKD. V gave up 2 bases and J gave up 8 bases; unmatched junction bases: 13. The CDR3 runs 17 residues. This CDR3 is CAISEVLTSGRGDEQFF. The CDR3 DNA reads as TGTGCCATCAGTGAGGTCTTAACTAGCGGGCGGGGAGATGAGCAGTTCTTC.

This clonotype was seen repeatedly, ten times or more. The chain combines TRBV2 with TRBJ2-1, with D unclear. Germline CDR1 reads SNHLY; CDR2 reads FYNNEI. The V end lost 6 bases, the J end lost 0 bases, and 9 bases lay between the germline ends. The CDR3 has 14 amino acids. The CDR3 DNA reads TGTGCCAGCAGATCCGAGAGCTCCTACAATGAGCAGTTCTTC. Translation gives CASRSESSYNEQFF.

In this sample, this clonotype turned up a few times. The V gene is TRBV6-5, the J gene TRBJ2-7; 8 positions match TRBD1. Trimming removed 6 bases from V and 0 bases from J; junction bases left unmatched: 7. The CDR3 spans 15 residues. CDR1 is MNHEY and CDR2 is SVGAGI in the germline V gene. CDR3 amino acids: CASRRTGKVSYEQYF. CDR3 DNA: TGTGCCAGCAGGCGGACAGGGAAGGTCTCCTACGAGCAGTACTTC.

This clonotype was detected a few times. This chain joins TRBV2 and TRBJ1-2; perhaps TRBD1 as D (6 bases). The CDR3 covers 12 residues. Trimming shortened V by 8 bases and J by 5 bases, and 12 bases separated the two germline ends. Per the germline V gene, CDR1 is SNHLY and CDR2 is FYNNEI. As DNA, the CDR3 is TGTGCCAGCGAACGGACAGCATATGGCTACACCTTC. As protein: CASERTAYGYTF.

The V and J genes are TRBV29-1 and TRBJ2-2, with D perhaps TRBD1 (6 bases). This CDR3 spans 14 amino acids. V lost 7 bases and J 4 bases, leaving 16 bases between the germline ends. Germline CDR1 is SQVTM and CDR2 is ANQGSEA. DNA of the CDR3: TGCAGCGCGCTCTGGGGGACAAGCACCGGGGAGCTGTTTTTT. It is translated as CSALWGTSTGELFF.